The clone carrying this T cell receptor (beta chain) showed up many times. This record belongs to a study of T cell repertoires in cytomegalovirus infection. TCRdb re-called the reads with MiXCR, one entry per CDR3 protein. The sample includes approximately 490,000 distinct CDR3 sequences, approximately 11% of them seen just once. The CDR3 consists of 19 residues. With 3 bases removed from V and 5 bases from J, the gap between germline ends came to 28 bases. CDR1 SGHNT and CDR2 YENEEA come from the germline V gene. This TCR derives from a human donor in good health (CMV status not recorded). Some clones in this sample may be carry-over from other donors' samples. The material sequenced was PBMCs. The chain couples TRBV11-3 to TRBJ1-2; no firm D call. This CDR3 is CASSLEIGRRTVRPYGYTF. For the CDR3, the DNA is TGTGCCAGCAGCTTGGAAATCGGGAGAAGAACAGTGCGTCCATATGGCTACACCTTC.